Each of the 13 T cell receptor beta chains below was sequenced from the same sample in a study of blood T cell repertoires in COVID-19. Measured with immunoSEQ multiplex PCR; TCRdb has only the in-frame clones, and not every one. The data hold approximately 300,000 clones, with around nine tenths observed a single time. What was sequenced was PBMCs or T cells enriched from blood (not recorded which). The receptors come from a woman aged 25 to 39 who had been exposed to COVID-19.

Here the CDR3 reads CASSQGPRQGEYGYTF. For the CDR3, the DNA is TGTGCCAGCAGCCAAGGCCCTCGACAGGGGGAGTATGGCTACACCTTC. The chain couples TRBV4-2 to TRBJ1-2, with TRBD1 matching 9 bases. This CDR3 comprises 16 residues. CDR1 and CDR2 from the germline V gene are LGHNA and YNFKEQ. V was pared by 1 base and J by 5 bases, with 8 bases of the junction left unmatched.

The chain carries TRBV10-3 and TRBJ1-3; tentative D call: TRBD1 (6 bases). The V and J ends lost 3 bases and 9 bases respectively, with 18 bases between them. The V gene's germline CDR1 is ENHRY and CDR2 SYGVKD. The CDR3 is made up of 15 amino acids. CDR3 in amino acids: CAISDRGVVDGTIYF. The CDR3 nucleotides are TGTGCCATCAGTGACAGGGGAGTAGTAGATGGCACCATATATTTT.

The gene calls are TRBV11-1 and TRBJ1-2, with a tentative D call TRBD1 (5 bases). Germline V CDR1 and CDR2: SGHAT, FQDESV (reference sequence). V lost 3 bases to trimming and J lost 3 bases, with 8 bases between them. This CDR3 has 13 amino acids. The CDR3 here is CASSFGGDYGYTF. CDR3 bases: TGTGCCAGCAGCTTCGGGGGGGACTATGGCTACACCTTC.

This clone was seen just once. CDR3 loop: CASSPHRGPGELFF. CDR3 DNA: TGTGCCAGCTCACCCCACAGGGGGCCCGGGGAGCTGTTTTTT. The chain combines TRBV18 with TRBJ2-2; 9 nucleotides align to TRBD1. This CDR3 has 14 amino acids. V dropped 3 bases and J dropped 6; count of bases not matched to a gene: 2. CDR1 and CDR2 from the germline V gene are KGHSH and LQKENI. The entire variable domain, with the rest obtained from reference TRBV18 and TRBJ2-2, is as follows: NAGVMQNPRHLVRRRGQEARLRCSPMKGHSHVYWYRQLPEEGLKFMVYLQKENIIDESGMPKERFSAEFPKEGPSILRIQQVVRGDSAAYFCASSPHRGPGELFFGEGSRLTVL.

The chain combines TRBV6-5 with TRBJ1-1, with TRBD1 identical over 11 bases. The CDR3 sequence is 12 residues long. Germline assignment: CDR1 MNHEY and CDR2 SVGAGI. After removal of 6 bases from V and 10 bases from J, the junction contained 4 bases not matched to a gene. CDR3: CASSRGTGGAFF. CDR3 in DNA: TGTGCCAGCAGCCGCGGGACAGGGGGAGCTTTCTTT.

This chain connects TRBV7-2 to TRBJ1-1, with D tentatively TRBD1 (5 bases). Trimming removed 5 bases from V and 5 bases from J, with 12 bases in between. Germline-derived CDR1 and CDR2 are SGHTA and FQGNSA. This CDR3 is built from 13 residues. The CDR3 sequence: CASSPRQRTEAFF. In nucleotides, the CDR3 is TGTGCCAGCAGCCCCCGACAGAGAACTGAAGCTTTCTTT.

CDR3 bases: TGTGCCAGCAGTTTGGGAGGGCGCCTGGGCAATGAGCAGTTCTTC. This gives the protein CASSLGGRLGNEQFF. This rearrangement joins TRBV28 to TRBJ2-1; TRBD2 matches at 7 bases. In germline, CDR1 is MDHEN, CDR2 SYDVKM. Unmatched junction bases numbered 8, after V lost 3 bases and J lost 6 bases. This CDR3 comprises 15 residues.

CDR3 bases: TGTGCCAGCGCAGGACAGCCCTACGAGCAGTACTTC. Translating it yields CASAGQPYEQYF. The chain recombines TRBV2 with TRBJ2-7; a weak D match, TRBD1 (6 bases). Trimming removed 8 bases at V and 2 bases at J, with 10 bases between. CDR1 is SNHLY and CDR2 is FYNNEI in the germline V gene. This CDR3 spans 12 amino acids.

This chain links TRBV4-3 with TRBJ1-2, with 7 bases that match TRBD1. Germline lookup yields CDR1 LGHNA and CDR2 YSLEER. This CDR3 contains 18 residues. Losses at the gene ends were 2 bases for V and 0 bases for J; bases not matched to a gene: 12. This chain's CDR3 is CASSQMSPRQGTNYGYTF. CDR3 DNA sequence: TGCGCCAGCAGCCAAATGTCCCCCCGACAGGGCACTAACTATGGCTACACCTTC.

V is TRBV21-1 and J is TRBJ1-2. TRBV21-1 corresponds to a pseudogene. The CDR3 extends over 12 amino acids. CDR3 sequence reads: CASSGLIYGYTF. The DNA of the CDR3 is TGTGCCAGCTCGGGTCTGATCTATGGCTACACCTTC.

This chain joins TRBV2 and TRBJ2-1, with 10 nucleotides matching TRBD2. Germline CDR1 is SNHLY and CDR2 is FYNNEI. CDR3 length: 19 residues. V lost 3 bases to trimming and J lost 9 bases; unmatched junction nucleotides: 20. The CDR3 spells CASSEGDSTTSGVDSEQFF. CDR3 DNA: TGTGCCAGCAGTGAGGGTGACAGCACTACTAGCGGGGTAGATAGTGAGCAGTTCTTC.

V and J are TRBV5-1 and TRBJ2-7; possibly TRBD2 for D (5 bases). The length of the CDR3 is 13 residues. Trimming pared 0 bases from V and 2 bases from J, leaving 6 bases between. CDR1 and CDR2 (germline): SGHRS, YFSETQ. CDR3 in amino acids: CASSLAGTYEQYF. In DNA, the CDR3 is TGCGCCAGCAGCTTGGCGGGGACCTACGAGCAGTACTTC.

The J gene is TRBJ2-2, the V gene TRBV11-2, with D hard to call. The CDR3 extends over 14 amino acids. Germline CDR1 is SGHAT and CDR2 is FQNNGV. V was clipped by 4 bases and J by 0 bases, with 6 bases between them. The DNA of the CDR3 is TGTGCCAGCAGCTCCCGTCCGAACACCGGGGAGCTGTTTTTT. Translating it yields CASSSRPNTGELFF.